This TCR beta chain was documented in a study of T cell repertoires in cytomegalovirus infection. TCRdb re-derived calls from the reads in MiXCR, one entry per CDR3 protein. This sample has 650,000 to 900,000 distinct CDR3 sequences; about 30% occur once, and the top ten carry under 15%. Findings of the study overall: Carriers of CMV plus the relevant HLA were identified by cumulative public TCR beta family frequency.

A few counts support this clonotype. Its antigen remains unidentified. The junction does not match germline at one end; this may be a read error. Germline V gene lookup returns CDR1 SGHRS and CDR2 YFSETQ. CDR3 size: 11 residues. Sample: cultured CD8+ T cells from PBMCs, taken from culture after CMV antigen stimulation. This sequence originates from a human donor in good health (CMV status not recorded). Some clones in this sample may be carry-over from other donors' samples. The gene calls are TRBV5-1 and TRBJ1-1; 7 positions match TRBD1. Written as DNA, the CDR3 is TGCGCCAGCAGCTTGGGACAGGGTTCTTCCTTT. It specifies CASSLGQGSSF.